Following are 8 T cell receptor beta chains from one sample sequenced in a study of blood T cell repertoires in COVID-19. The table came from immunoSEQ multiplex PCR; TCRdb's copy has only in-frame clones and leaves some out. There are about 310,000 clones in the sample; 70% to 90% occur only once, and about 9.9% lies in the top ten. What was sequenced was PBMCs or T cells enriched from blood (not recorded which). The source of these receptors is a woman aged 35 to 49 who had recovered from COVID-19.

J is TRBJ2-1 and V is TRBV4-3; 8 bases are a match to TRBD2. Germline trimming cut 5 bases from V and 6 bases from J; bases unmatched to any gene: 3. The length of the CDR3 is 13 residues. The germline gives CDR1 LGHNA, CDR2 YSLEER. CDR3 DNA sequence: TGCGCCAGCAGCAAAAGCGGGAGCAATGAGCAGTTCTTC. This codes for CASSKSGSNEQFF.

The chain has TRBV11-1 and TRBJ1-2; weak D call: TRBD1 (5 bases). Trimming left V 2 bases short and J 5 bases short, with 15 bases between. CDR1 is SGHAT, CDR2 FQDESV, per germline (reference sequence). This CDR3 has 15 residues. The CDR3 is CASSLSSGNQYGYTF. The CDR3 region has the DNA TGTGCCAGCAGCTTATCTTCAGGGAACCAGTATGGCTACACCTTC.

This sequence joins TRBV18 and TRBJ2-7, with 8 bases lining up with TRBD2. CDR3 length equals 15 residues. V gave up 4 bases and J gave up 3 bases; unmatched junction bases: 8. From germline, CDR1 is KGHSH and CDR2 LQKENI. CDR3 in DNA: TGTGCCAGCTCACACACTCGGGGGGGGAGCTACGAGCAGTACTTC. Amino acid sequence: CASSHTRGGSYEQYF. The whole variable domain, remainder taken from reference TRBV18 and TRBJ2-7, is NAGVMQNPRHLVRRRGQEARLRCSPMKGHSHVYWYRQLPEEGLKFMVYLQKENIIDESGMPKERFSAEFPKEGPSILRIQQVVRGDSAAYFCASSHTRGGSYEQYFGPGTRLTVT.

The chain joins TRBV18 to TRBJ1-2, with D unclear. Germline V gene sequence: CDR1 KGHSH, CDR2 LQKENI. V lost 6 bases and J lost 4, with 12 bases in between. The CDR3 has 13 amino acids. CDR3 sequence: CASSAGVSYGYTF. The CDR3 region has the DNA TGTGCCAGCTCGGCCGGGGTCAGCTATGGCTACACCTTC.

The chain links TRBV18 to TRBJ2-3; the match to TRBD2 covers 8 bases. The germline CDR1 and CDR2 sequences are KGHSH and LQKENI. V lost 6 bases and J lost 2; bases outside the gene matches: 7. The CDR3 has 15 residues. CDR3 in amino acids: CASSPIAGNTDTQYF. CDR3 DNA sequence: TGTGCCAGCTCCCCGATAGCGGGAAACACAGATACGCAGTATTTT.

This clone turned up a few times. The V call is TRBV29-1, the J call TRBJ2-7; possibly TRBD1 for D (6 bases). Germline lookup yields CDR1 SQVTM and CDR2 ANQGSEA. The CDR3 contains 15 residues. V lost 6 bases to trimming and J lost 0 bases, with 18 bases between them. CDR3 in DNA: TGCAGCGTAACCTGGTTGGGGACACACTCCTACGAGCAGTACTTC. Translating gives CSVTWLGTHSYEQYF.

This sequence joins TRBV11-3 and TRBJ2-1; D remains ambiguous. V gave up 3 bases and J gave up 4 bases, with 7 bases separating them. Looked up from germline, CDR1 is SGHNT and CDR2 is YENEEA. This CDR3 is 13 amino acids long. The CDR3 here is CASSLGLYNEQFF. The CDR3 bases are TGTGCCAGCAGCTTGGGCCTTTACAATGAGCAGTTCTTC.

J is TRBJ1-2 and V is TRBV5-5; tentative D call: TRBD1 (5 bases). This CDR3 has 14 residues. V was pared by 3 bases and J by 4 bases, with 13 bases between. Germline V CDR1 and CDR2: SGHKS, YYEKEE (reference sequence). Written as DNA, the CDR3 is TGTGCCAGCAGCTCGCCGACAGTCCTCTATGGCTACACCTTC. Protein: CASSSPTVLYGYTF.